Presented here are 10 T cell receptor beta chains from one specimen sequenced in a study of siplizumab effects on memory and regulatory T cells. TCRdb's table, derived via immunoSEQ multiplex PCR, lists solely in-frame clones and lacks some. The sample carries tens of thousands of clones, roughly 96% recorded once. Material for sequencing was naive CD8+ T cells sorted from blood. Every receptor here comes from a human donor in good health.

In DNA, the CDR3 is TGTGCCAGCAGCTATTCGGACAGCTACGAGCAGTACTTC. Translation: CASSYSDSYEQYF. The chain employs TRBV13 and TRBJ2-7; possible D gene TRBD1, 6 bases. The germline CDR1 and CDR2 sequences are PRHDT and FYEKMQ (reference sequence). The germline V and J ends were trimmed by 4 bases and 3 bases, with 10 bases remaining between them. This CDR3 spans 13 amino acids.

The J gene is TRBJ1-1, the V gene TRBV9; D is uncertain. Germline CDR1 is SGDLS and CDR2 is YYNGEE. Trimming left V 0 bases short and J 4 bases short, with 7 bases between. This CDR3 has 13 residues. This CDR3 is CASSVVATTEAFF. CDR3 nucleotide sequence: TGTGCCAGCAGCGTAGTGGCCACCACTGAAGCTTTCTTT.

The genes are TRBV18 and TRBJ2-7; D possibly corresponds to TRBD1 (6 bases). Trimming shortened V by 5 bases and J by 4 bases, and 15 bases separated the two germline ends. CDR1 is KGHSH and CDR2 is LQKENI in the germline V gene. This CDR3 has 14 amino acids. This CDR3 reads CASSEQGIPYEQYF. The CDR3 coding sequence is TGTGCCAGCTCAGAACAGGGCATACCTTACGAGCAGTACTTC.

The chain carries TRBV27 and TRBJ2-6; unclear D gene. V was clipped by 6 bases and J by 1 base, with 7 bases between them. The CDR3 consists of 14 residues. Germline CDR1 is MNHEY and CDR2 is SMNVEV (reference sequence). CDR3 sequence (DNA): TGTGCCAGCAGCTTTATGTCTGGGGCCAACGTCCTGACTTTC. Translated, it gives CASSFMSGANVLTF.

The V call is TRBV29-1, the J call TRBJ1-1; D remains ambiguous. Trimming left V 5 bases short and J 1 base short, with 5 bases between. CDR3 length: 11 residues. Germline V gives CDR1 SQVTM, CDR2 ANQGSEA. CDR3: CSVSPNTEAFF. CDR3 sequence (DNA): TGCAGCGTTAGTCCGAACACTGAAGCTTTCTTT.

This chain uses TRBV6-5 with TRBJ2-7, with 8 bases identical to TRBD1. Germline lookup yields CDR1 MNHEY and CDR2 SVGAGI. The CDR3 covers 14 residues. V shed 3 bases, J shed 3 bases, and the junction held 4 bases outside the gene matches. CDR3 nucleotides: TGTGCCAGCAGTTATGTCGGGACAGGCTACGAGCAGTACTTC. This encodes CASSYVGTGYEQYF.

V gene TRBV6-5 combines with J gene TRBJ2-1, with a tentative D call TRBD1 (6 bases). This CDR3 spans 15 amino acids. V lost 2 bases and J 6 bases, leaving 14 bases between the germline ends. Germline V CDR1 and CDR2: MNHEY, SVGAGI. CDR3 loop: CASSYAQGPGNEQFF. The CDR3 DNA reads as TGTGCCAGCAGTTACGCACAGGGCCCTGGCAATGAGCAGTTCTTC.

Here the CDR3 reads CASSQDETSGSSYEQYF. The DNA of the CDR3 is TGCGCCAGCAGCCAAGATGAGACTAGCGGAAGCTCCTACGAGCAGTACTTC. The chain carries TRBV4-1 and TRBJ2-7; 9 nucleotides match TRBD2. CDR3 length: 17 residues. Germline V gene sequence: CDR1 MGHRA, CDR2 YSYEKL. Trimming cost V 0 bases and J 0 bases; bases outside gene matches: 6.

This clone was detected only once. The CDR3 here is CASSVIPSGGAETQYF. CDR3 DNA: TGTGCCAGCAGCGTAATTCCTAGCGGGGGGGCGGAGACCCAGTACTTC. V and J are TRBV9 and TRBJ2-5; TRBD2 matches 12 bases. Looked up from germline, CDR1 is SGDLS and CDR2 is YYNGEE. J gave up 5 bases and V 1 base, and 6 bases lay outside the gene matches. The CDR3 contains 16 residues.

This clone was recorded only once. The chain joins TRBV5-1 to TRBJ2-7; D unresolved. This CDR3 has 14 amino acids. Between the trimmed V and J ends, which lost 7 bases and 0 bases, there was a span of 14 bases. The germline CDR1 and CDR2 sequences are SGHRS and YFSETQ. The CDR3 bases are TGCGCCAGCGGACCCACGGTGAGCTCCTACGAGCAGTACTTC. It codes for CASGPTVSSYEQYF.